These 20 T cell receptor beta chains came from one sample sequenced in a study of cytotoxic CD8 clonotypes in ibrutinib-treated CLL. The table came from immunoSEQ multiplex PCR; TCRdb's copy has only in-frame clones and leaves some out. The table includes roughly 13,000 clones, 50% to 55% detected once. Sample: PBMCs, taken at a roughly 24-month disease-progression time point, from a patient treated with ibrutinib. The receptors derive from a human donor with chronic lymphocytic leukemia.

The chain is built from TRBV18 and TRBJ2-3; D gene unclear. V lost 3 bases and J lost 0, with 7 bases in between. This CDR3 spans 14 amino acids. Germline V gene data show CDR1 as KGHSH and CDR2 as LQKENI. CDR3 in amino acids: CASSPPASTDTQYF. In DNA, the CDR3 is TGTGCCAGCTCACCTCCGGCTAGCACAGATACGCAGTATTTT.

This sequence joins TRBV7-6 and TRBJ2-7, with no clear D. Trimming removed 2 bases at V and 3 bases at J, with 11 bases between. Germline values: CDR1 SGHVS, CDR2 FNYEAQ. The CDR3 has 14 amino acids. The CDR3 region has the DNA TGTGCCAGCAGCTTAAAGGCCGAGTACTACGAGCAGTACTTC. This encodes CASSLKAEYYEQYF.

By its share, this clone is medium-sized. V usage is TRBV5-4 and J usage is TRBJ1-6; D may be TRBD1 (5 bases). CDR1 and CDR2 (germline): SGHNT, YYREEE (reference sequence). Between the trimmed V and J ends, which lost 0 bases and 10 bases, there was a span of 14 bases. The CDR3 has 15 residues. CDR3 residues: CASSLGQGAGSPLHF. The CDR3 region has the DNA TGTGCCAGCAGCTTGGGGCAGGGCGCGGGGTCACCCCTCCACTTT. Full variable domain (rest looked up from reference TRBV5-4 and TRBJ1-6): ETGVTQSPTHLIKTRGQQVTLRCSSQSGHNTVSWYQQALGQGPQFIFQYYREEENGRGNFPPRFSGLQFPNYSSELNVNALELDDSALYLCASSLGQGAGSPLHFGNGTRLTVT.

The chain links TRBV29-1 to TRBJ2-3; 13 nucleotides align to TRBD2. V dropped 7 bases and J dropped 7; count of bases not matched to a gene: 11. The CDR3 extends over 15 amino acids. Germline CDR1 is SQVTM and CDR2 is ANQGSEA. The CDR3 coding sequence is TGCAGCGCAGGGACTAGCGGGGATATACTGAATACGCAGTATTTT. This translates into CSAGTSGDILNTQYF.

This clone turned up a few times. The rearrangement uses TRBV29-1 and TRBJ2-3; D is unclear. CDR1 is SQVTM and CDR2 is ANQGSEA in the germline V gene. The CDR3 has 10 amino acids. V was trimmed by 7 bases and J by 2 bases, leaving 4 bases between them. CDR3 sequence (DNA): TGCAGCGCCCACACAGATACGCAGTATTTT. Translation: CSAHTDTQYF.

A few counts support this clone. This chain links TRBV27 with TRBJ1-1; maybe TRBD1 (6 bases). Germline loops: CDR1 MNHEY, CDR2 SMNVEV (reference sequence). This CDR3 has 14 residues. V dropped 1 base and J dropped 3 bases, with 9 bases sitting between them. In DNA form, the CDR3 reads TGTGCCAGCAGTTTATTTTCAGGGGACACTGAAGCTTTCTTT. It codes for CASSLFSGDTEAFF.

V usage is TRBV29-1 and J usage is TRBJ1-2; tentatively, D is TRBD1 (6 bases). The CDR3 is 11 residues long. V was cut by 3 bases and J by 7 bases, with 9 bases left in between. In germline, CDR1 is SQVTM, CDR2 ANQGSEA. This chain's CDR3 is CSVEGARGYTF. CDR3 coding DNA: TGCAGCGTTGAGGGGGCGCGTGGCTACACCTTC.

This clone came up a few times. The gene calls are TRBV5-3 and TRBJ1-6, with 8 bases identical to TRBD1. TRBV5-3 is an ORF, with its function uncertain. V shed 2 bases and J 2 bases; nucleotides not matched to a gene: 6. This CDR3 has 17 residues. CDR3 nucleotides: TGTGCCAGAAGCTTTGACAGGGGAGGAACCTATAATTCACCCCTCCACTTT. Translation gives CARSFDRGGTYNSPLHF.

This clone was counted at least ten times. The V gene is TRBV2, the J gene TRBJ2-2; 8 bases line up with TRBD2. V lost 8 bases to trimming and J lost 7 bases; unmatched junction nucleotides: 9. Germline-derived CDR1 and CDR2 are SNHLY and FYNNEI. The CDR3 totals 14 residues. The DNA for the CDR3 is TGTGCCAGCGAGGGCCGGGAGGGAGTCGGGGAGCTGTTTTTT. Translating it yields CASEGREGVGELFF.

V usage is TRBV19 and J usage is TRBJ1-4, with D possibly TRBD1 on 6 matching bases. There are 16 residues in the CDR3. The ends were cut back, 0 bases at V and 8 bases at J, with 16 bases in the middle. Germline V gene sequence: CDR1 LNHDA, CDR2 SQIVND (reference sequence). The chain's CDR3 is CASSIEEIQGPEKLFF. The CDR3 DNA is TGTGCCAGTAGTATAGAAGAGATCCAGGGGCCCGAAAAACTGTTTTTT.

J is TRBJ2-7 and V is TRBV11-2; 10 bases are a match to TRBD1. The CDR3 covers 15 residues. With 2 bases clipped from V and 3 bases from J, the junction kept 4 bases outside the gene matches. In germline, CDR1 is SGHAT, CDR2 FQNNGV. The CDR3 region is CASSLMGQGFYEQYF. The CDR3 bases are TGTGCCAGCAGCTTAATGGGACAGGGGTTCTACGAGCAGTACTTC.

The chain links TRBV2 to TRBJ1-2; perhaps TRBD1 as D (5 bases). The germline V and J ends were trimmed by 2 bases and 8 bases, with 15 bases remaining between them. This CDR3 region has 14 residues. CDR1 is SNHLY, CDR2 FYNNEI, per germline. Here the CDR3 reads CASSERTGRIGYTF. CDR3 DNA: TGTGCCAGCAGTGAAAGAACAGGAAGGATCGGCTACACCTTC.

The sample holds a few counts of this clone. This rearrangement joins TRBV6-1 to TRBJ1-4; D is perhaps TRBD1 (6 bases). This CDR3 has 18 amino acids. Germline V gene data show CDR1 as MNHNS and CDR2 as SASEGT. Deletions cut 4 bases from V and 0 bases from J, with 18 bases between. CDR3 region: CASSVYGQTPATNEKLFF. The CDR3 nucleotides read TGTGCCAGCAGTGTATATGGACAGACACCGGCAACTAATGAAAAACTGTTTTTT.

This chain joins TRBV11-2 and TRBJ1-1; no clear D gene. The CDR3 consists of 18 residues. The germline V gene has CDR1 SGHAT and CDR2 FQNNGV. Trimming pared 2 bases from V and 1 base from J, leaving 20 bases between. The CDR3 region has the DNA TGTGCCAGCAGCTTATTAAGTTCTGCGTCGTCCAAGAACACTGAAGCTTTCTTT. The encoded protein is CASSLLSSASSKNTEAFF.

J is TRBJ2-2 and V is TRBV15; a possible D gene is TRBD1 (5 bases). V gave up 8 bases and J gave up 6 bases, with 13 bases separating them. CDR3 size: 13 residues. Germline V gives CDR1 LNHNV, CDR2 YYDKDF (reference sequence). CDR3 nucleotide sequence: TGTGCCACCGAGACAGTTAGTCCCGGGGAGCTGTTTTTT. It encodes CATETVSPGELFF.

The V call is TRBV5-4, the J call TRBJ2-1; the match to TRBD2 covers 8 bases. Germline CDR1 and CDR2: SGHNT and YYREEE (reference sequence). The CDR3 is 16 residues long. J was trimmed by 2 bases and V by 2 bases; bases with no gene match: 6. The CDR3 sequence is CASSFELLAAYNEQFF. CDR3 DNA sequence: TGTGCCAGCAGCTTCGAGTTACTAGCGGCCTACAATGAGCAGTTCTTC.

The chain is built from TRBV19 and TRBJ1-3, with D perhaps matching TRBD1 (6 bases). This CDR3 has 14 amino acids. V was clipped by 3 bases and J by 8 bases, with 14 bases between them. Germline CDR1 and CDR2: LNHDA and SQIVND (reference sequence). CDR3 in DNA: TGTGCCAGTAGTATCTCCCAGGGGAGAGACACCATATATTTT. The encoded protein is CASSISQGRDTIYF.

The rearrangement joins TRBV5-6 to TRBJ1-2; TRBD1 agrees at 7 bases. The trim removed 7 bases at V and 5 bases at J, leaving 17 bases unmatched. This CDR3 has 16 amino acids. Germline loops: CDR1 SGHDT, CDR2 YYEEEE. CDR3 in amino acids: CASYSGGDLGDYGYTF. DNA of the CDR3: TGTGCCAGCTACTCAGGGGGAGACCTCGGGGATTATGGCTACACCTTC.

The gene calls are TRBV9 and TRBJ1-1, with D perhaps TRBD1 (6 bases). The CDR3 sequence is 12 residues long. The ends were cut back, 2 bases at V and 10 bases at J, with 12 bases in the middle. Per the germline V gene, CDR1 is SGDLS and CDR2 is YYNGEE. CDR3 loop: CASSVLEGGAFF. CDR3 sequence (DNA): TGTGCCAGCAGCGTCCTAGAGGGGGGAGCTTTCTTT.

The chain joins TRBV4-1 to TRBJ2-3, with D perhaps being TRBD1 or TRBD2 (6 bases each). Per germline, CDR1 MGHRA and CDR2 YSYEKL. Trimming cost V 3 bases and J 2 bases, with 12 bases left between them. The CDR3 spans 15 residues. The CDR3 DNA follows: TGCGCCAGCAGCCAGGAGCCGGGGGCCACAGATACGCAGTATTTT. Protein: CASSQEPGATDTQYF.